This entry features one TCR beta chain sequence. Using its own MiXCR run on the RT-PCR reads, TCRdb lists one record per CDR3 protein. The sample includes around 650,000 distinct CDR3 sequences, around 16% of them seen just once. Per germline, CDR1 SGHVS and CDR2 FNYEAQ. V gave up 0 bases and J gave up 5 bases, with 11 bases separating them. The CDR3 runs 14 residues. The data belong to a study of response to subunit inactivated influenza vaccine. Specimen: PBMCs from blood, collected 11 to 12 days after vaccination. The gene calls are TRBV7-6 and TRBJ2-7, with D possibly TRBD2 on 5 matching bases. This receptor was identified in a man aged 45 to 65 who received an inactivated influenza vaccine. The CDR3 DNA reads TGTGCCAGCAGCTTAGCGTCGGGAACAAACGAGCAGTACTTC. Translated, it gives CASSLASGTNEQYF.